This passage covers 2 T cell receptor beta chains from one sample sequenced in a study of persistence of HIV-infected CD4 T cells. The libraries were made with immunoSEQ version 4 in survey mode. The protocol was immunoSEQ multiplex PCR, while the TCRdb copy is restricted to in-frame clones and leaves out a portion. The table records over 30,000 clones, roughly 87% of them present only once. The stimulus was lysate of CMV-infected fibroblasts, around 11 ug/mL. Sorted nonresponding memory CD4+ T cells were CD40L-negative, CD69-negative, CD45RO-high. For these receptors, no antigen is known. Sequencing used CD4+ T cells sorted from PBMCs after approximately 20-hour stimulation, obtained from a patient who received antiretroviral therapy. Source of these receptors: an adult woman with HIV who was CMV-seropositive.

CDR3 sequence: CASSLKVAEAFF. In nucleotides, the CDR3 is TGTGCCAGCAGCTTGAAAGTAGCTGAAGCTTTCTTT. The chain employs TRBV5-6 and TRBJ1-1, with D uncertain. The V gene lost 1 base and the J gene lost 6 bases, with 7 bases spanning the gap. CDR1 is SGHDT, CDR2 YYEEEE, per germline. The CDR3 loop spans 12 amino acids. The entire variable domain, with the rest obtained from reference TRBV5-6 and TRBJ1-1, is as follows: DAGVTQSPTHLIKTRGQQVTLRCSPKSGHDTVSWYQQALGQGPQFIFQYYEEEERQRGNFPDRFSGHQFPNYSSELNVNALLLGDSALYLCASSLKVAEAFFGQGTRLTVV.

The chain carries TRBV7-8 and TRBJ1-1; D not certain. This CDR3 spans 13 amino acids. Germline V gene sequence: CDR1 SGHVS, CDR2 FQNEAQ. Trimming removed 5 bases at V and 6 bases at J, with 13 bases between. The CDR3 nucleotides read TGTGCCAGCAGCCTTCCGGGCGCACCTGAAGCTTTCTTT. Amino acid sequence: CASSLPGAPEAFF.